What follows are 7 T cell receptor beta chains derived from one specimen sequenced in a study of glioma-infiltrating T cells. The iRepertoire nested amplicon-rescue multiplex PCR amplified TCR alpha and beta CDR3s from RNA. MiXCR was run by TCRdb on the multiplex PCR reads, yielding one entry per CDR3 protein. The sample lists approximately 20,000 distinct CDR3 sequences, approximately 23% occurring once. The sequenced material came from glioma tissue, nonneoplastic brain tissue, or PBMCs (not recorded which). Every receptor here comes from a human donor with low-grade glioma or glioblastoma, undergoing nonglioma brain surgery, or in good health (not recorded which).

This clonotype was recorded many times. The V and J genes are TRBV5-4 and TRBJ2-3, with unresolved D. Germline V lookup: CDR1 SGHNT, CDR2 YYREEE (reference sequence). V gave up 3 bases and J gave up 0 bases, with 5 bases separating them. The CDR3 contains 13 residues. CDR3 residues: CASSSDSTDTQYF. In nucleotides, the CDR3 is TGTGCCAGCAGCTCGGACAGCACAGATACGCAGTATTTT.

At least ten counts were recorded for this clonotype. For the CDR3, the DNA is TGTGCCGGTACGGCTAGCACAGATACGCAGTATTTT. Translating gives CAGTASTDTQYF. This chain uses TRBV7-9 with TRBJ2-3; D remains ambiguous. V dropped 11 bases and J dropped 0 bases, with 9 bases sitting between them. Per the germline V gene, CDR1 is SEHNR and CDR2 is FQNEAQ (reference sequence). The CDR3 has 12 amino acids.

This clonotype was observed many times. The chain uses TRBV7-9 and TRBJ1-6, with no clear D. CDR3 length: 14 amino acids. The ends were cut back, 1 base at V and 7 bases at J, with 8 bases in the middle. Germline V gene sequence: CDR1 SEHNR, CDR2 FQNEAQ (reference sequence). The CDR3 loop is CASSLDSLNSPLHF. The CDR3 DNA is TGTGCCAGCAGCTTAGATAGTCTGAATTCACCCCTCCACTTT.

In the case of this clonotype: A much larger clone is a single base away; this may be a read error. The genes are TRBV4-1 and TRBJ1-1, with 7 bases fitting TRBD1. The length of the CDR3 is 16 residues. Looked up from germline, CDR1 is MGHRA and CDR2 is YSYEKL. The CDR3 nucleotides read TGCGCCAGCAGCCAAGATCCCCGGGACAGTGGAACTGAAGATTTCTTT. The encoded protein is CASSQDPRDSGTEDFF.

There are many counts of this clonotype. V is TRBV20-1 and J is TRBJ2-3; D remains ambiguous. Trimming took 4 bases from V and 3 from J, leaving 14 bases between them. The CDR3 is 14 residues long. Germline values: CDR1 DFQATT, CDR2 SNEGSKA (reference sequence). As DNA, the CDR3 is TGCAGTGCTATTCGGCTCACTGGGACAGATACGCAGTATTTT. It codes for CSAIRLTGTDTQYF.

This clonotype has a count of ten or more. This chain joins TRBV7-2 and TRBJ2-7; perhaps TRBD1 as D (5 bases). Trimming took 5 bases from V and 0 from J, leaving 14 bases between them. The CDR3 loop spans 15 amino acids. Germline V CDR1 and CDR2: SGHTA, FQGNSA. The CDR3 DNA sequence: TGTGCCAGCAGCCCAGGGTACCTCTCCTCCTACGAGCAGTACTTC. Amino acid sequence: CASSPGYLSSYEQYF.

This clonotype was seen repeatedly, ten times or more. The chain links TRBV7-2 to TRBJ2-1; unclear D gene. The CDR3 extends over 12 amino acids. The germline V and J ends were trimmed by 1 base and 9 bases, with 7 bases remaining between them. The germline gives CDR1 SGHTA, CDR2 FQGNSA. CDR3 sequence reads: CASSLGGSEQFF. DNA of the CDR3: TGTGCCAGCAGCTTAGGAGGTAGTGAGCAGTTCTTC.